What follows describes a single T cell receptor (beta chain). What it recognizes is unknown. This sample is drawn from a study of cytomegalovirus exposure and HLA in healthy donors. Trimming cost V 4 bases and J 6 bases; bases outside gene matches: 6. Germline V gene data show CDR1 as SGHRS and CDR2 as YFSETQ. The CDR3 covers 14 residues. The study ran its PCR with 60 Vbeta and 13 Jbeta primers. Study processing details: Tens of millions of unique TCR beta chains, roughly 11 million shared, were counted in a later analysis. This table comes from immunoSEQ multiplex PCR, and its TCRdb copy is limited to in-frame clones, with some not included. That table supplies the V and J calls and clone size; D and trimming were determined from the DNA. This table lists about 39,000 clones. Regarding the study as a whole: In a later analysis, HLA-associated TCR beta chains were more clonally expanded than equally common others.

The sequence was collected from a male donor in good health and CMV-seronegative. This rearrangement joins TRBV5-1 to TRBJ1-5; 8 positions match TRBD1. The sequenced material came from PBMCs. This chain's CDR3 is CASSETGVGQPQHF. Here the CDR3 DNA reads TGCGCCAGCAGCGAGACAGGGGTAGGTCAGCCCCAGCATTTT. Variable domain in full (rest from reference TRBV5-1 and TRBJ1-5): KAGVTQTPRYLIKTRGQQVTLSCSPISGHRSVSWYQQTPGQGLQFLFEYFSETQRNKGNFPGRFSGRQFSNSRSEMNVSTLELGDSALYLCASSETGVGQPQHFGDGTRLSIL.